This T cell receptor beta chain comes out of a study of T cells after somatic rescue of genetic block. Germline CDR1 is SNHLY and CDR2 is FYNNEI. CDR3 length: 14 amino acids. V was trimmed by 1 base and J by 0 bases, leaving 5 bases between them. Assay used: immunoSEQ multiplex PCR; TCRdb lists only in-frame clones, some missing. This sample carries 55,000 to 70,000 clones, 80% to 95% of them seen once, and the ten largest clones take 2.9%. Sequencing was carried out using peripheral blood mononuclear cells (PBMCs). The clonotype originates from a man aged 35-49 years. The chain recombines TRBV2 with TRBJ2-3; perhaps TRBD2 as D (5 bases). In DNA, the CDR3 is TGTGCCAGCAGTGAAGGGACTAGCACAGATACGCAGTATTTT. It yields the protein CASSEGTSTDTQYF.